The 17 T cell receptor beta chains given below trace back to one sample, sequenced in a study of cytomegalovirus exposure and HLA in healthy donors. Researchers ran the PCR with 60 Vbeta and 13 Jbeta primers. TCRdb's table, derived via immunoSEQ multiplex PCR, lists solely in-frame clones and lacks some. The data hold about 70,000 clones, with about 67% observed a single time. The sample comprised PBMCs. Source of these receptors: a human donor in good health.

The chain has TRBV10-3 and TRBJ2-7, with a weak D call TRBD1 (6 bases). This CDR3 is built from 13 residues. In germline, CDR1 is ENHRY, CDR2 SYGVKD. Trimming stripped 6 bases from V and 5 bases from J, with 14 bases between. The CDR3 DNA reads as TGTGCCATCAGGGGGACGGCAGGGGACGAGCAGTACTTC. This codes for CAIRGTAGDEQYF.

The V call is TRBV6-1, the J call TRBJ2-1, with 9 bases lining up with TRBD2. In germline, CDR1 is MNHNS, CDR2 SASEGT. V was clipped by 7 bases and J by 2 bases; unmatched bases: 3. The CDR3 covers 14 residues. The CDR3 region has the DNA TGTGCCAGCACGCGGGAGGGCGCCTACAATGAGCAGTTCTTC. Amino acids: CASTREGAYNEQFF.

This clone was recorded a few times. The rearrangement joins TRBV28 to TRBJ1-5; possibly TRBD1 for D (6 bases). This CDR3 is built from 13 residues. The germline gives CDR1 MDHEN, CDR2 SYDVKM. The ends were cut back, 6 bases at V and 5 bases at J, with 11 bases in the middle. This CDR3 is CASSLQGYQPQHF. Here the CDR3 DNA reads TGTGCCAGCAGCCTCCAGGGGTATCAGCCCCAGCATTTT. Using reference TRBV28 and TRBJ1-5 for the parts outside the CDR3, the full variable domain is DVKVTQSSRYLVKRTGEKVFLECVQDMDHENMFWYRQDPGLGLRLIYFSYDVKMKEKGDIPEGYSVSREKKERFSLILESASTNQTSMYLCASSLQGYQPQHFGDGTRLSIL.

The genes are TRBV5-1 and TRBJ1-1; the match to TRBD1 covers 7 bases. The CDR3 extends over 15 amino acids. CDR1 and CDR2 (germline): SGHRS, YFSETQ. Trimming at V came to 6 bases and at J to 1 base, leaving 9 bases not matched to a gene. The CDR3 sequence: CASTLRQGPNTEAFF. CDR3 coding DNA: TGCGCCAGCACACTTCGACAGGGACCGAACACTGAAGCTTTCTTT.

The V call is TRBV11-2, the J call TRBJ2-3, with 11 nucleotides matching TRBD2. This CDR3 is built from 17 residues. Germline CDR1 and CDR2: SGHAT and FQNNGV. V lost 2 bases, J lost 5 bases, and 9 bases stayed unmatched. CDR3 region: CASSLLVAGGPGDTQYF. The CDR3 DNA is TGTGCCAGCAGCTTACTTGTAGCGGGAGGGCCGGGAGATACGCAGTATTTT.

V is TRBV11-2 and J is TRBJ1-2, with D hard to call. The CDR3 is 13 amino acids. V lost 0 bases, J lost 2 bases, and 4 bases lay in between. CDR1 SGHAT and CDR2 FQNNGV come from the germline V gene. CDR3 DNA: TGTGCCAGCAGCTTAGACAGAAACTATGGCTACACCTTC. Its protein is CASSLDRNYGYTF.

The genes are TRBV6-1 and TRBJ2-7; 7 nucleotides agree with TRBD2. From germline, CDR1 is MNHNS and CDR2 SASEGT. V lost 1 base to trimming and J lost 1 base; unmatched junction nucleotides: 7. This CDR3 contains 16 residues. DNA for the CDR3: TGTGCCAGCAGTGAAGGTTGGGACTATCCATCCTACGAGCAGTACTTC. Translation gives CASSEGWDYPSYEQYF.

This chain joins TRBV7-2 and TRBJ2-7; TRBD1 agrees at 9 bases. Unmatched junction bases numbered 16, after V lost 4 bases and J lost 6 bases. From germline, CDR1 is SGHTA and CDR2 FQGNSA. This CDR3 has 17 amino acids. The CDR3 here is CASSSRQGVKGAGEQYF. CDR3 DNA sequence: TGTGCCAGCAGCTCGCGACAGGGGGTAAAGGGAGCGGGCGAGCAGTACTTC.

The chain recombines TRBV5-1 with TRBJ1-4; D ambiguous. Germline values: CDR1 SGHRS, CDR2 YFSETQ. V lost 0 bases to trimming and J lost 1 base, with 16 bases between them. The CDR3 has 18 residues. The DNA for the CDR3 is TGCGCCAGCAGCTTGGAAGCCGGTTGGTCGGTAACTAATGAAAAACTGTTTTTT. Its protein is CASSLEAGWSVTNEKLFF.

The CDR3 DNA follows: TGTGCCAGCCGGGGGGAGTGGGGCGGGGAGCTGTTTTTT. This sequence encodes CASRGEWGGELFF. The chain is built from TRBV6-5 and TRBJ2-2; TRBD2 matches at 7 bases. Per germline, CDR1 MNHEY and CDR2 SVGAGI. The CDR3 has 13 residues. J was trimmed by 7 bases and V by 8 bases; bases with no gene match: 7.

The chain carries TRBV25-1 and TRBJ2-5; perhaps TRBD1 as D (6 bases). The better agreement between TRBJ2-7 and the DNA end casts doubt on the J call. The CDR3 consists of 17 residues. The germline gives CDR1 MGHDK, CDR2 SYGVNS. As DNA, the CDR3 is TGTGCCAGCAGTGAGAACAGGGACCACCTCCTCAACTACGAGCAGTACTTC. Its translation: CASSENRDHLLNYEQYF.

CDR3 amino acids: CASSLAGRGVTEAFF. CDR3 coding DNA: TGCGCCAGCAGCTTGGCGGGCAGGGGTGTGACTGAAGCTTTCTTT. The chain joins TRBV5-1 to TRBJ1-1; the D gene is possibly TRBD1 (6 bases). Germline V gives CDR1 SGHRS, CDR2 YFSETQ. This CDR3 has 15 amino acids. Trimming took 0 bases from V and 5 from J, leaving 14 bases between them.

The rearrangement links TRBV29-1 to TRBJ2-5; 11 nucleotides align to TRBD1. The V segment lost 7 bases and the J segment 5 bases; nucleotides outside the gene matches: 3. The CDR3 extends over 12 amino acids. CDR1 is SQVTM and CDR2 is ANQGSEA in the germline V gene. The CDR3 coding sequence is TGCAGCGGGGGACAGGGGGATGAGACCCAGTACTTC. This sequence encodes CSGGQGDETQYF. The variable domain in full, with the rest retrieved from reference TRBV29-1 and TRBJ2-5, is SAVISQKPSRDICQRGTSLTIQCQVDSQVTMMFWYRQQPGQSLTLIATANQGSEATYESGFVIDKFPISRPNLTFSTLTVSNMSPEDSSIYLCSGGQGDETQYFGPGTRLLVL.

The gene calls are TRBV6-4 and TRBJ2-2; D uncertain. V lost 0 bases to trimming and J lost 3 bases, with 8 bases between them. The CDR3 loop spans 15 amino acids. Germline assignment: CDR1 MRHNA and CDR2 SNTAGT. The CDR3, as DNA: TGTGCCAGCAGTGACTCGTCCCGAGACACCGGGGAGCTGTTTTTT. This translates into CASSDSSRDTGELFF.

The chain employs TRBV7-9 and TRBJ2-1; D might be TRBD1 (6 bases). The CDR3 runs to 16 residues. The V end was cut by 7 bases, the J end by 3 bases, with 19 bases between. Germline V CDR1 and CDR2: SEHNR, FQNEAQ (reference sequence). CDR3 DNA sequence: TGTGCCAGCATCTCGATACGGGACACGTTCTACAATGAGCAGTTCTTC. It specifies CASISIRDTFYNEQFF.

This clone was observed a handful of times. This chain connects TRBV5-8 to TRBJ2-7; 8 bases align to TRBD1. Germline CDR1 is SGHTS and CDR2 is YDEGEE. V lost 6 bases and J lost 5; bases outside the gene matches: 4. The CDR3 extends over 12 amino acids. The CDR3 reads CASNTGGNEQYF. The CDR3 region has the DNA TGTGCCAGCAACACAGGGGGAAACGAGCAGTACTTC.

The chain employs TRBV19 and TRBJ2-7; unclear D gene. Trimming left V 5 bases short and J 5 bases short, with 13 bases between. From germline, CDR1 is LNHDA and CDR2 SQIVND (reference sequence). The CDR3 is 13 amino acids. CDR3 nucleotide sequence: TGTGCCAGTAGTGTCCAAATTTCGGACGAGCAGTACTTC. Amino acid sequence: CASSVQISDEQYF.